This T cell receptor (beta chain) was recovered during a study of T-cell reconstitution after alpha-beta-depleted transplantation in children. CDR1 and CDR2 (germline): DFQATT, SNEGSKA (reference sequence). The CDR3 covers 16 residues. V lost 1 base and J 4 bases, leaving 19 bases between the germline ends. Study-level results: Reportedly, roughly two months post-transplant, alpha-beta T cells arose from several hundred expanded graft clones. For some patients, TCRbeta diversity was high at day 60 because of recipient T cells and thymic progenitors that survived.

Notes on this clonotype: What it recognizes is unknown.

Unique molecular identifiers were used to barcode this TCRbeta library. TCRdb independently ran MiXCR on the PCR reads; one entry per CDR3 protein. In the table there are 580,000 or so distinct CDR3 sequences, about 21% of which are singletons. The rearrangement links TRBV20-1 to TRBJ1-1, with TRBD1 as a possible D gene (5 bases). This clonotype was sampled from a boy in the first two years of life who had a stem cell transplant for acute myeloid leukemia, so the T cells may come from the graft donor. The material sequenced was PBMCs, mostly from graft donor cells, taken 360 days after TCRalphabeta/CD19-depleted stem cell transplant. CDR3 DNA: TGCAGTGCTAGAGCCCTCGCGTACGGCGGGGGCACTGAAGCTTTCTTT. Protein: CSARALAYGGGTEAFF.